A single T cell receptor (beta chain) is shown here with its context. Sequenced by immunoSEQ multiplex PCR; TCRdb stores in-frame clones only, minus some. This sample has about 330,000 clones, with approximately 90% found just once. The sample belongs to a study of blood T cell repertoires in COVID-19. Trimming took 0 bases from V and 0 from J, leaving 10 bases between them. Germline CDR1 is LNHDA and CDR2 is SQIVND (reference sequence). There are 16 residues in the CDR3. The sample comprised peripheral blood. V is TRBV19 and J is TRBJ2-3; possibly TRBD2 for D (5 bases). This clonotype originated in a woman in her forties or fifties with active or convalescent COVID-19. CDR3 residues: CASSIERASSTDTQYF. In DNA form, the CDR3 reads TGTGCCAGTAGTATAGAGAGGGCCTCTAGCACAGATACGCAGTATTTT.